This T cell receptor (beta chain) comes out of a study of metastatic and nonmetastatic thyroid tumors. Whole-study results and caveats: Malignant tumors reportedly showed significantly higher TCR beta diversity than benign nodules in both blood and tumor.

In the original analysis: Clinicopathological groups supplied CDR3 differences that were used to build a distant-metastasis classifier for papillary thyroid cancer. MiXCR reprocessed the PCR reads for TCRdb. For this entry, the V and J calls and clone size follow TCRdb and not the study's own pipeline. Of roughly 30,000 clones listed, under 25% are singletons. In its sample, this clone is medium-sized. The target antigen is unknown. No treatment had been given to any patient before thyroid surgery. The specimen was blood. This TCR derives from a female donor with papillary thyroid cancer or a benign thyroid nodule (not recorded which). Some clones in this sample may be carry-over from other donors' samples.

This CDR3 is CASSQLGGGYTEAFF. In DNA, the CDR3 is TGTGCCAGCAGTCAATTGGGGGGAGGGTACACTGAAGCTTTCTTT. The V call is TRBV27, the J call TRBJ1-1; D is possibly TRBD1 (5 bases). With 5 bases removed from V and 3 bases from J, the gap between germline ends came to 16 bases. The CDR3 sequence is 15 residues long. Germline lookup yields CDR1 MNHEY and CDR2 SMNVEV (reference sequence).